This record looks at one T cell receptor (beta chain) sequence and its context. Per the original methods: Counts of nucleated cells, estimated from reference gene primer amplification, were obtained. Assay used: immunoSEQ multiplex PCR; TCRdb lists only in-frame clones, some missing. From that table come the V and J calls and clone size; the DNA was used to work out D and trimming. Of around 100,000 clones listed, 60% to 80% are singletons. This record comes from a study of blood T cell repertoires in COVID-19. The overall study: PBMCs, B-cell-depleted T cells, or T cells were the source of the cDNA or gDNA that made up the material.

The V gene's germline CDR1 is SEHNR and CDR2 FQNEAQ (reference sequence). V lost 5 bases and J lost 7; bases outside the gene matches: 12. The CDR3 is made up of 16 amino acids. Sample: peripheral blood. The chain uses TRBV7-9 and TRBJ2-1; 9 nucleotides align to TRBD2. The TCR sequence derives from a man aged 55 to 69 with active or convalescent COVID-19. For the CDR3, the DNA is TGTGCCAGCAGCCGTAGTGGCGGGAGGGCCGGGAATGAGCAGTTCTTC. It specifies CASSRSGGRAGNEQFF. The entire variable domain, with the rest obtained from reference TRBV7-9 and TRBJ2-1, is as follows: DTGVSQNPRHKITKRGQNVTFRCDPISEHNRLYWYRQTLGQGPEFLTYFQNEAQLEKSRLLSDRFSAERPKGSFSTLEIQRTEQGDSAMYLCASSRSGGRAGNEQFFGPGTRLTVL.